This T cell receptor beta chain is drawn from a study of T-cell memory formation after mild COVID-19. Each CDR3 protein gets one entry after TCRdb re-called the 5' RACE reads with MiXCR. The sample holds 140,000 to 150,000 distinct CDR3 sequences, roughly 6.3% seen once. The V gene's germline CDR1 is DFQATT and CDR2 SNEGSKA (reference sequence). CDR3 length: 15 amino acids. Trimming shortened V by 8 bases and J by 9 bases, and 26 bases separated the two germline ends. In this sample, this clonotype turned up many times. The chain carries TRBV20-1 and TRBJ2-1; D is perhaps TRBD2 (6 bases). Sample: PBMCs or a T cell subset sorted from them (not recorded which). The clonotype comes from an adult woman who had mild COVID-19 (a few samples of this study predate the infection). Cell type and time point are not known. The chain's CDR3 is CSSTRRGTQIGEQFF. CDR3 bases: TGCAGTTCAACCCGGAGGGGTACCCAAATTGGTGAGCAGTTCTTC.